The clone carrying this TCR beta chain was detected many times. Antigen unknown. These data belong to a study of regulatory T cells in long-lasting Graves disease. Study findings and constraints: Persistent disease preferred TRBV28, TRBJ1-2 and TRBJ2-5. The study found lower TCR diversity in persistent Graves' patients than in newly diagnosed ones. Peripheral blood was the sole material, not thyroid tissue.

Per germline, CDR1 LNHDA and CDR2 SQIVND (reference sequence). Trimming at V came to 5 bases and at J to 5 bases, leaving 10 bases not matched to a gene. This CDR3 is 15 amino acids long. Researchers made TCR beta libraries by using iRepertoire HTBI primers and running Arm-PCR on CDR3 regions. Via MiXCR, TCRdb re-called the multiplex PCR reads, giving one row per CDR3 protein. The repertoire holds some 320,000 distinct CDR3 sequences, with more than 15% as singletons. The time point was: newly diagnosed GD, antithyroid drugs for less than 3 months. Generation of the TCR library employed RNA extracted from PBMCs.

This specimen was peripheral blood mononuclear cells (PBMCs), taken at new diagnosis, from a patient treated with antithyroid drugs. V usage is TRBV19 and J usage is TRBJ1-2; 8 positions match TRBD1. This sequence originates from a female donor with Graves disease. The CDR3: CASSERHGTGYGYTF. The CDR3 DNA sequence: TGTGCCAGTAGTGAGAGACATGGGACAGGATATGGCTACACCTTC.